This T cell receptor (beta chain) stems from a study of low-dose radiotherapy and immunotherapy resistance in tumors. Across the whole study: Members of Cohort 2 were treated with 1 Gy per fraction every two weeks; their total was 13 Gy over 26 weeks.

Time point given: after trial treatment. Treatment of the sample: LDRT plus nivolumab, ipilimumab, low-dose cyclophosphamide and aspirin (RACIN trial). Advanced solid tumors lacking tumor-infiltrating lymphocytes characterized eligible patients. This clonotype was recorded at least ten times. The germline gives CDR1 SGHRS, CDR2 YFSETQ. J lost 3 bases, V lost 7 bases, and 7 bases had no gene match. The CDR3 has 14 residues. Priming of first-strand cDNA relied on TRAV- and TRBV-specific primers (covering alpha and beta chains). The authors ran around 18 PCR cycles to amplify TCRs with a constant-region primer and V-primer adapter. A single record per CDR3 protein comes from TCRdb applying MiXCR to the reads. Of about 100,000 distinct CDR3 sequences in the sample, around 20% are singletons; the top ten hold approximately 4%.

V gene TRBV5-1 combines with J gene TRBJ2-7; 10 bases agree with TRBD2. Source: PBMCs, taken after low-dose radiotherapy plus immunotherapy. The TCR was taken from a male donor with prostate cancer. This CDR3 reads CASGSGGTDYEQYF. The CDR3 DNA reads TGCGCCAGCGGTAGCGGGGGGACCGACTACGAGCAGTACTTC.